This T cell receptor (beta chain) emerged from a study of radiation and T cells in renal cell carcinoma. Time point reported: blood 4 weeks post-SBRT, at nephrectomy. Specified treatment: 15 Gy SBRT to primary tumor, nephrectomy 4 weeks later. General study findings and limits: Without pretreatment biopsies, baseline tumor clonotype presence was undetermined.

Worth noting for this clone: The antigen is undetermined.

CDR3 size: 15 residues. The V end lost 7 bases, the J end lost 2 bases, and 15 bases lay between the germline ends. Germline-derived CDR1 and CDR2 are SNHLY and FYNNEI. Clones were read by immunoSEQ multiplex PCR, and TCRdb kept only the in-frame ones, dropping some. The table records 150,000 to 200,000 clones, 88% of them present only once. The rearrangement uses TRBV2 and TRBJ1-3, with a possible D match to TRBD1 (5 bases). The clonotype comes from a woman aged 45-60 years with renal cell carcinoma. Sequenced material: blood, taken from a patient whose treatment included radiotherapy and nephrectomy. CDR3 protein: CASTRGRTTGNTIYF. DNA for the CDR3: TGTGCCAGCACTCGGGGGAGAACTACTGGAAACACCATATATTTT.